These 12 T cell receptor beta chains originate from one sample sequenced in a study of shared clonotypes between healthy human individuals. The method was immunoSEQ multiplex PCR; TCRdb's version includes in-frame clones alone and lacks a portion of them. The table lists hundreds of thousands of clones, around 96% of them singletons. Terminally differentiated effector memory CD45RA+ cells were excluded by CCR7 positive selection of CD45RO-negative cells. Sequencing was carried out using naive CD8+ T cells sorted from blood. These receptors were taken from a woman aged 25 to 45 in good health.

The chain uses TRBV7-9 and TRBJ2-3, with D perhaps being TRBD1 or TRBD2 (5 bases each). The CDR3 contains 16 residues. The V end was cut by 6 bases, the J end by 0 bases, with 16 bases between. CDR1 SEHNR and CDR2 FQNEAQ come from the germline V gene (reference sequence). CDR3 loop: CASSLGEQHSTDTQYF. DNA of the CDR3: TGTGCCAGCAGTCTAGGGGAGCAGCATAGCACAGATACGCAGTATTTT.

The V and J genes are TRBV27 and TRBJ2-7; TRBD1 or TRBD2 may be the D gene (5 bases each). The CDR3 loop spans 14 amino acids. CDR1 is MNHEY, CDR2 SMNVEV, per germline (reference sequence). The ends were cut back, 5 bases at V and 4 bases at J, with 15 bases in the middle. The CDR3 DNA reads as TGTGCCAGCAGTCCCGGGACGCCCGGTTACGAGCAGTACTTC. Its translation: CASSPGTPGYEQYF.

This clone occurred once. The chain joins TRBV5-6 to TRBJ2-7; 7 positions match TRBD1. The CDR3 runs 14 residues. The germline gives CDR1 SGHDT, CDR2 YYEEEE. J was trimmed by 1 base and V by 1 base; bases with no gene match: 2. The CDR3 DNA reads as TGTGCCAGCAGCTTGTGGGGACAGTCCTACGAGCAGTACTTC. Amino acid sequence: CASSLWGQSYEQYF. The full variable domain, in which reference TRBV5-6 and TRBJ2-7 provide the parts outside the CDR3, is DAGVTQSPTHLIKTRGQQVTLRCSPKSGHDTVSWYQQALGQGPQFIFQYYEEEERQRGNFPDRFSGHQFPNYSSELNVNALLLGDSALYLCASSLWGQSYEQYFGPGTRLTVT.

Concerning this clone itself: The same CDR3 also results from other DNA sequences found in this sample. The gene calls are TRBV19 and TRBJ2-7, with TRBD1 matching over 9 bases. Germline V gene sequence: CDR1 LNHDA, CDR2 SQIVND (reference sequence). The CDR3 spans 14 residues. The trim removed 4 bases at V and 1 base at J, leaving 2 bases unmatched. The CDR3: CASSTGQGSYEQYF. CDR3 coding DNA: TGTGCCAGTAGTACGGGACAGGGATCCTACGAGCAGTACTTC.

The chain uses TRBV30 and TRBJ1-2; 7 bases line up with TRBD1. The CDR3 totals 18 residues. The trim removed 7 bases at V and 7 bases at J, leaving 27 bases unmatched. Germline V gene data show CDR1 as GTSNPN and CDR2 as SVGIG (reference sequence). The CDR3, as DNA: TGTGCCTCCTTACCCCGCCCGGGCATCAGGGGGGATGGCAGTGGCTACACCTTC. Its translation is CASLPRPGIRGDGSGYTF. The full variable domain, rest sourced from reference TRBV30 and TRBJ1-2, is SQTIHQWPATLVQPVGSPLSLECTVEGTSNPNLYWYRQAAGRGLQLLFYSVGIGQISSEVPQNLSASRPQDRQFILSSKKLLLSDSGFYLCASLPRPGIRGDGSGYTFGSGTRLTVV.

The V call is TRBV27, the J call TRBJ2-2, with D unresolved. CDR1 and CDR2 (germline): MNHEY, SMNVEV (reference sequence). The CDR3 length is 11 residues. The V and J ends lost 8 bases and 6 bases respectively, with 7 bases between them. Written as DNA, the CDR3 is TGTGCCAGCGGTGGACCCGGGGAGCTGTTTTTT. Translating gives CASGGPGELFF.

As DNA, the CDR3 is TGTGCCAGCAGGGGTAGCGGGACCTGGCGGTTGGGGCAGTTCTTC. Translating gives CASRGSGTWRLGQFF. The rearrangement links TRBV6-5 to TRBJ2-1; 8 positions agree with TRBD2. This CDR3 is 15 amino acids long. J gave up 12 bases and V 6 bases, and 16 bases lay outside the gene matches. Germline assignment: CDR1 MNHEY and CDR2 SVGAGI.

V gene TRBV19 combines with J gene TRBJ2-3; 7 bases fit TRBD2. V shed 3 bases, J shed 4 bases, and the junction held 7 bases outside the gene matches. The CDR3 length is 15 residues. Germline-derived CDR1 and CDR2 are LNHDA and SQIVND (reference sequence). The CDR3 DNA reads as TGTGCCAGTAGTATGGAATCCGCGGGAGCAGATACGCAGTATTTT. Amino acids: CASSMESAGADTQYF.

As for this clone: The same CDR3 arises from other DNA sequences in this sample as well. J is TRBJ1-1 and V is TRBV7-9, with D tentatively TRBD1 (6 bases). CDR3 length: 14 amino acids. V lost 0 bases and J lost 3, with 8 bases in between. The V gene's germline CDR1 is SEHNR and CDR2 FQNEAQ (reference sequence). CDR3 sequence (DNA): TGTGCCAGCAGCTTAGCACAGGGCGACACTGAAGCTTTCTTT. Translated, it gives CASSLAQGDTEAFF.

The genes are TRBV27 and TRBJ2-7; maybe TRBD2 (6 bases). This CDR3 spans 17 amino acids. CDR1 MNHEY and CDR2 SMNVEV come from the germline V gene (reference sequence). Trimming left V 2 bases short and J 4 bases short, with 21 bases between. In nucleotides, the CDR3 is TGTGCCAGCAGTTTACTTGGCCCTACGGGGGTGTCGTACGAGCAGTACTTC. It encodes CASSLLGPTGVSYEQYF.

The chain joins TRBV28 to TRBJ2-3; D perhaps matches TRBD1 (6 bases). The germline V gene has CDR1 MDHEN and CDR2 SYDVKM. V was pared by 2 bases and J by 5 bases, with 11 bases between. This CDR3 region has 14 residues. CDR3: CASSLAGQKDTQYF. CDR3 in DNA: TGTGCCAGCAGTTTAGCAGGACAGAAAGATACGCAGTATTTT.

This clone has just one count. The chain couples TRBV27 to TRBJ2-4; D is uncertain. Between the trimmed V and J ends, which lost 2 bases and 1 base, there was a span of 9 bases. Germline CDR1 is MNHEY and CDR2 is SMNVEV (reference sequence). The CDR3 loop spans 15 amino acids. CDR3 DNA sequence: TGTGCCAGCAGTTTAAGGGTGGGCGCCAAAAACATTCAGTACTTC. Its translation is CASSLRVGAKNIQYF.